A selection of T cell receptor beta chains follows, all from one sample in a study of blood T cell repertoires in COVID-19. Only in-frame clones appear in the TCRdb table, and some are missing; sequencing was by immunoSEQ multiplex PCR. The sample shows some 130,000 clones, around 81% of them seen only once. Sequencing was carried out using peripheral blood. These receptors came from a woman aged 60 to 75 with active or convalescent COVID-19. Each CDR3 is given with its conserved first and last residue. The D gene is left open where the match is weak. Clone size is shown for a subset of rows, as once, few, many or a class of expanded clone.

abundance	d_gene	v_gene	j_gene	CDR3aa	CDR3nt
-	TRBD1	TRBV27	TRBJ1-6	CASSPGGQGVFSPLHF	TGTGCCAGCAGTCCGGGGGGACAGGGGGTGTTTTCACCCCTCCACTTT
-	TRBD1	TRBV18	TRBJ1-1	CASSSQTGSDTEAFF	TGTGCCAGCTCATCCCAGACAGGGAGCGACACTGAAGCTTTCTTT
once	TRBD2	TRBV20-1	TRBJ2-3	CSASQGLAESDTQYF	TGCAGTGCTAGTCAGGGACTAGCGGAGTCAGATACGCAGTATTTT
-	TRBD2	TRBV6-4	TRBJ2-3	CASASGAGDEDTQYF	TGTGCCAGCGCCTCTGGGGCGGGAGATGAAGATACGCAGTATTTT
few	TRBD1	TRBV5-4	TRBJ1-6	CASSLASTGGYSPLHF	TGTGCCAGCAGCTTGGCCTCGACAGGGGGCTACTCACCCCTCCACTTT
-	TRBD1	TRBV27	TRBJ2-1	CASSLGTGGRNEQFF	TGTGCCAGCAGTTTGGGGACAGGGGGAAGGAATGAGCAGTTCTTC
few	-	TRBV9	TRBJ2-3	CASSSSGTDTQYF	TGTGCCAGCAGCTCTAGCGGCACAGATACGCAGTATTTT
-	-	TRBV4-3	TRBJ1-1	CASSQATGSTEAFF	TGCGCCAGCAGCCAGGCGACCGGGAGCACTGAAGCTTTCTTT
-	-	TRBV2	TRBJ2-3	CASSEARTYF	TGTGCCAGCAGTGAAGCGAGGACTTATTTT
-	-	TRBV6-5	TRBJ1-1	CASNTQGEAFF	TGTGCCAGCAATACACAGGGTGAAGCTTTCTTT
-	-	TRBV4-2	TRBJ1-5	CASSLSGLNQPQHF	TGTGCCAGCAGTCTAAGCGGCCTTAATCAGCCCCAGCATTTT
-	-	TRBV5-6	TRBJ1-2	CASSGGVTYGYTF	TGTGCCAGCAGCGGAGGGGTTACATATGGCTACACCTTC
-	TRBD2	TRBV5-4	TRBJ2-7	CASSTAGVLAGVEQYF	TGTGCCAGCAGCACAGCAGGGGTTCTAGCGGGAGTCGAGCAGTACTTC
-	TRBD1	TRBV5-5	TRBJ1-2	CASAAGTANYGYTF	TGTGCCTCCGCTGCCGGGACAGCTAACTATGGCTACACCTTC
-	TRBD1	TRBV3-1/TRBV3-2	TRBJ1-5	CASSQGGTGDPVWPQHF	TGTGCCAGCAGCCAAGGGGGGACAGGGGACCCTGTGTGGCCCCAGCATTTT
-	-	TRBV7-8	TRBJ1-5	CASSLNRGNQPQHF	TGTGCCAGCAGCTTGAACAGGGGCAATCAGCCCCAGCATTTT
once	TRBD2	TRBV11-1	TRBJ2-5	CASSSAPLAGQETQYF	TGTGCCAGCAGCTCTGCCCCACTAGCGGGGCAAGAGACCCAGTACTTC
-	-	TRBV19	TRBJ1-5	CASSYTTVSNQPQHF	TGTGCCAGTAGTTATACGACAGTTAGCAATCAGCCCCAGCATTTT
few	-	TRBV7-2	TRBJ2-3	CASSSNSREADTQYF	TGTGCCAGCAGCTCCAATTCGCGTGAGGCAGATACGCAGTATTTT
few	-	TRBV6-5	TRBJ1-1	CASSYQGEAFF	TGTGCCAGCAGTTACCAGGGGGAAGCTTTCTTT
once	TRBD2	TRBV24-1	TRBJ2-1	CATSVGTSGNEQFF	TGTGCCACCAGTGTGGGGACTAGCGGAAACGAGCAGTTCTTC
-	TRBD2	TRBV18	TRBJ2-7	CASSRLLAVTYEQYF	TGTGCCAGCTCACGATTGCTAGCGGTTACCTACGAGCAGTACTTC
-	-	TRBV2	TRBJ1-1	CASILKREGRNTEAFF	TGTGCCAGCATACTCAAGAGGGAGGGACGGAACACTGAAGCTTTCTTT
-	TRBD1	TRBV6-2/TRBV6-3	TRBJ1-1	CASSYSRTGTNTEAFF	TGTGCCAGCAGTTACTCCAGGACAGGGACAAACACTGAAGCTTTCTTT
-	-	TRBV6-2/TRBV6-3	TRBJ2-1	CASSYVSGRGSYNEQFF	TGTGCCAGCAGTTACGTATCGGGCAGGGGCTCCTACAATGAGCAGTTCTTC
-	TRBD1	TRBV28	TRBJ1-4	CASSPPGTGSTNEKLFF	TGTGCCAGCAGTCCCCCCGGGACAGGGTCGACTAATGAAAAACTGTTTTTT
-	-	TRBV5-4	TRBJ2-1	CASSSGSEQFF	TGTGCCAGCAGCTCCGGGAGTGAGCAGTTCTTC
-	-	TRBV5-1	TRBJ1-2	CASSESSSNYGYTF	TGCGCCAGCAGCGAAAGCTCATCTAACTATGGCTACACCTTC